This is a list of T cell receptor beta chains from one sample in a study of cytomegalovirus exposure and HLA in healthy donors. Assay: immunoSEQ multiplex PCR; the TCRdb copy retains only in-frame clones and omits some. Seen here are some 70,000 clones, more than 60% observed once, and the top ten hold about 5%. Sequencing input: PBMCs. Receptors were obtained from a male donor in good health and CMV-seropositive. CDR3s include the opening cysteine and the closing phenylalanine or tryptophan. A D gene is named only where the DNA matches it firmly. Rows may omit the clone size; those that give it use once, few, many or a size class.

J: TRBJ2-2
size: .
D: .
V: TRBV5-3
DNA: TGTGCCAGAAGCTTGGCCGGAGGCGGGGATAACACCGGGGAGCTGTTTTTT
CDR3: CARSLAGGGDNTGELFF

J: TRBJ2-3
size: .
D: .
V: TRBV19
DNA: TGTGCCAGTAGTTCTCGGACAGCTAGCACAGATACGCAGTATTTT
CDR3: CASSSRTASTDTQYF

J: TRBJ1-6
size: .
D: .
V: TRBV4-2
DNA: TGTGCCAGCAGCCCTAGTACTTTCAACAATTCACCCCTCCACTTT
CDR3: CASSPSTFNNSPLHF

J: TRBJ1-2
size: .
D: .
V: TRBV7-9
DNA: TGTGCCAGCAGCTCCCCGCCCGGTGGCAGGGTCAGATATGGCTACACCTTC
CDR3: CASSSPPGGRVRYGYTF

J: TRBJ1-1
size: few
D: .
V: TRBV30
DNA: TGTGCCTGGAGTGTACACAGGGTCTGGGAAGCTTTCTTT
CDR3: CAWSVHRVWEAFF

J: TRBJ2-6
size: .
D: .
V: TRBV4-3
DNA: TGCGCCAGCAGCCAAGACCCGCCGGGATCCGGGGCCAACGTCCTGACTTTC
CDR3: CASSQDPPGSGANVLTF

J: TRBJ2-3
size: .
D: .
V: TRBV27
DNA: TGTGCCAGCAGTTTACTCTCCCGGGGTTCAGATACGCAGTATTTT
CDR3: CASSLLSRGSDTQYF

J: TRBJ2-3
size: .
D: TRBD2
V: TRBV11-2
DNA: TGTGCCAGCAGCTTAGATTACGGGGGGTGGGATACGCAGTATTTT
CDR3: CASSLDYGGWDTQYF

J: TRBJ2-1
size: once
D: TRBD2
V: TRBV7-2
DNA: TGTGCCAGCAGCTCGACTAGCGGGGGCGATGAGCAGTTCTTC
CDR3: CASSSTSGGDEQFF

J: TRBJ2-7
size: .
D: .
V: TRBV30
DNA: TGTGCCTGGAGTGTACTTTACGAGCAGTACTTC
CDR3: CAWSVLYEQYF

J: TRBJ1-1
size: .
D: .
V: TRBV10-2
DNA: TGCGCCAGCTCTGGCGGGACTCTCGGAGGGGCTTTCTTT
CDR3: CASSGGTLGGAFF

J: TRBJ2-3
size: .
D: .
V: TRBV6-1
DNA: TGTGCCAGCAGCCTCACTGCCTCGGTGGTGTATTTT
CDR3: CASSLTASVVYF

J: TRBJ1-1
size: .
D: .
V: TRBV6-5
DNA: TGTGCCAGCAGTTACTCGGCAGGGTGGGTTTTCTTT
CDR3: CASSYSAGWVFF

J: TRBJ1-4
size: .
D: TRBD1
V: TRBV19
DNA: TGTGCCAGTAGGGACCTTCTAGGGGGCAATGAAAAACTGTTTTTT
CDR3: CASRDLLGGNEKLFF

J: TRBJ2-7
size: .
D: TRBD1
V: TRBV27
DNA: TGTGCCACCGCGACAGGGATCGGGTCCTACGAGCAGTACTTC
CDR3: CATATGIGSYEQYF